The 10 T cell receptor beta chains in this list originate from one sample, sequenced in a study of blood T cell repertoires in COVID-19. Repertoires were generated with immunoSEQ multiplex PCR, while TCRdb's copy carries only in-frame clones and drops some. Here the sample spans about 230,000 clones, more than 80% being singletons. Sample: peripheral blood. These receptors all stem from a woman in her 30s with COVID-19, enrolled during active disease.

The CDR3 nucleotides read TGTGCCAGCTCGCCCCCCGGGCGGGGGGGTGAGAATACGCAGTATTTT. Its protein is CASSPPGRGGENTQYF. The rearrangement links TRBV18 to TRBJ2-3; 9 bases are shared with TRBD2. With 6 bases clipped from V and 7 bases from J, the junction kept 14 bases outside the gene matches. The germline gives CDR1 KGHSH, CDR2 LQKENI. The CDR3 length is 16 residues.

The chain recombines TRBV19 with TRBJ2-4; possibly TRBD2 for D (5 bases). V lost 6 bases and J lost 3, with 9 bases in between. The CDR3 consists of 13 residues. Per the germline V gene, CDR1 is LNHDA and CDR2 is SQIVND (reference sequence). The CDR3 loop reads CASSPRDKNIQYF. CDR3 DNA: TGTGCCAGTAGCCCCCGGGACAAAAACATTCAGTACTTC.

V gene TRBV7-2 combines with J gene TRBJ2-7, with D unclear. The CDR3 spans 13 residues. Trimming took 3 bases from V and 2 from J, leaving 8 bases between them. Germline lookup yields CDR1 SGHTA and CDR2 FQGNSA. CDR3 coding DNA: TGTGCCAGCAGCTTCGCCCTAGCCTACGAGCAGTACTTC. Protein product: CASSFALAYEQYF.

CDR3 region: CATSSGAGPSYEQYF. The CDR3 coding sequence is TGTGCCACCAGCAGTGGCGCGGGTCCCTCCTACGAGCAGTACTTC. The rearrangement joins TRBV15 to TRBJ2-7; weak D call: TRBD2 (5 bases). CDR1 and CDR2 (germline): LNHNV, YYDKDF (reference sequence). This CDR3 has 15 residues. Trimming removed 3 bases from V and 0 bases from J, with 12 bases in between.

This sequence joins TRBV9 and TRBJ2-5; D is unclear. The germline V and J ends were trimmed by 3 bases and 5 bases, with 11 bases remaining between them. Germline values: CDR1 SGDLS, CDR2 YYNGEE. The CDR3 covers 13 residues. CDR3 amino acids: CASSALTLETQYF. DNA for the CDR3: TGTGCCAGCAGCGCACTCACGTTGGAGACCCAGTACTTC.

The table lists this clone with a count of one. J is TRBJ2-7 and V is TRBV29-1; D call uncertain. CDR3 length: 11 residues. Between the trimmed V and J ends, which lost 4 bases and 4 bases, there was a span of 8 bases. The germline V gene has CDR1 SQVTM and CDR2 ANQGSEA. CDR3 sequence (DNA): TGCAGCGTTGTGGCGGCATACGAGCAGTACTTC. It translates to CSVVAAYEQYF.

The rearrangement joins TRBV5-1 to TRBJ2-3, with TRBD2 matching 8 bases. Germline-derived CDR1 and CDR2 are SGHRS and YFSETQ. The CDR3 covers 15 residues. The V segment lost 0 bases and the J segment 2 bases; nucleotides outside the gene matches: 2. CDR3 DNA sequence: TGCGCCAGCAGCTTGGGAGCGGGGGACACAGATACGCAGTATTTT. Its protein product is CASSLGAGDTDTQYF. Using reference TRBV5-1 and TRBJ2-3 for the parts outside the CDR3, the full variable domain is KAGVTQTPRYLIKTRGQQVTLSCSPISGHRSVSWYQQTPGQGLQFLFEYFSETQRNKGNFPGRFSGRQFSNSRSEMNVSTLELGDSALYLCASSLGAGDTDTQYFGPGTRLTVL.

This chain uses TRBV5-1 with TRBJ2-3; 12 bases are shared with TRBD2. V lost 2 bases, J lost 3 bases, and 7 bases stayed unmatched. This CDR3 is 17 amino acids long. Per germline, CDR1 SGHRS and CDR2 YFSETQ. The CDR3 region has the DNA TGCGCCAGCAGCTTTTCTAGCGGGAGGGCCCGGACAGATACGCAGTATTTT. It yields the protein CASSFSSGRARTDTQYF.

The V call is TRBV19, the J call TRBJ2-6; D ambiguous. The ends were cut back, 3 bases at V and 6 bases at J, with 6 bases in the middle. The CDR3 sequence is 13 residues long. The V gene's germline CDR1 is LNHDA and CDR2 SQIVND (reference sequence). CDR3: CASSIVAANVLTF. The CDR3 DNA is TGTGCCAGTAGTATTGTAGCGGCCAACGTCCTGACTTTC.

The chain has TRBV6-1 and TRBJ2-7; 9 nucleotides agree with TRBD1. Per germline, CDR1 MNHNS and CDR2 SASEGT. Germline trimming cut 0 bases from V and 6 bases from J; bases unmatched to any gene: 15. This CDR3 is 18 amino acids long. CDR3 sequence reads: CASSEARGPRDRAREQYF. In nucleotides, the CDR3 is TGTGCCAGCAGTGAAGCGCGGGGGCCCCGGGACAGGGCCCGCGAGCAGTACTTC.